This T cell receptor (beta chain) originates from a study of cytomegalovirus exposure and HLA in healthy donors. 60 Vbeta and 13 Jbeta primers were used in PCR. This table comes from immunoSEQ multiplex PCR, and its TCRdb copy is limited to in-frame clones, with some not included. There are tens of thousands of clones in the sample; roughly 63% occur only once, and about 5.5% lies in the top ten. CDR3 length: 13 amino acids. CDR1 is MNHEY and CDR2 is SMNVEV in the germline V gene (reference sequence). The V and J ends lost 2 bases and 4 bases respectively, with 8 bases between them. This clone showed up just once. What it binds is not known. Study-level results: Sequencing artifact likely explains a cluster of highly shared sequence variants. HLA allele associations emerged for 17,000 or so TCR beta sequences in a later analysis, at 0.05 false discovery rate.

Sequenced input: PBMCs. This clonotype was sampled from a boy aged 5-17 years in good health and CMV-seropositive. The chain recombines TRBV27 with TRBJ1-2; a possible D gene is TRBD1 (5 bases). Here the CDR3 reads CASSLQGSYGYTF. As DNA, the CDR3 is TGTGCCAGCAGTTTACAGGGCTCCTATGGCTACACCTTC.